A selection of T cell receptor beta chains follows, all from one sample in a study of beta chain features in type 1 diabetes. TCRdb's copy holds only in-frame clones and misses some; the assay was immunoSEQ multiplex PCR. The table shows about 120,000 clones, with about a sixth occurring only once. Sequenced: central memory CD4+ T cells from blood. Receptor source: a man aged 30 to 45 with type 1 diabetes. Both conserved end residues are part of each CDR3. The order of the fields is J gene, V gene, CDR3 protein.

TRBJ2-5	TRBV6-5	CASRGMVIQETQYF
TRBJ2-2	TRBV6-6	CASTDPPGELFF
TRBJ2-6	TRBV19	CASRQLQGRSGANVLTF
TRBJ1-1	TRBV4-3	CASSQVRDNFEAFF
TRBJ2-7	TRBV4-3	CASSQESGTSGGNEQYF
TRBJ1-1	TRBV14	CASSRQENTEAFF
TRBJ2-7	TRBV18	CASSPTSPLHEQYF
TRBJ2-5	TRBV9	CASSAGTGDVETQYF
TRBJ1-1	TRBV4-3	CASSQDRVGVAEAFF
TRBJ2-5	TRBV25-1	CASSDVGGYQETQYF